This T cell receptor (beta chain) appears in the sequencing data of a study of OX40 agonist ivuxolimab in advanced cancers. Background on the study: The drug used for patients, ivuxolimab, was an agonistic anti-OX40 (CD134) antibody. People who had prior anti-PD-1, anti-PD-L1 or anti-CTLA-4 therapy could take part, and around 39% had some. Across the patients, intravenous ivuxolimab was delivered every 2 weeks at 0.01 to 10 mg/kg.

Assay: immunoSEQ multiplex PCR; the TCRdb copy retains only in-frame clones and omits some. The sample lists around 66,000 clones; around 90% were seen once. The study, taken as a whole, reports: The study found that CD8+ T cells averaged more expanded clones than CD4+.

With regard to this clone: Its cognate antigen is unknown.

V lost 7 bases to trimming and J lost 4 bases, with 16 bases between them. Germline CDR1 is LNHDA and CDR2 is SQIVND (reference sequence). The CDR3 consists of 14 residues. The genes are TRBV19 and TRBJ1-1; a weak D match, TRBD1 (6 bases). The sequence was collected from an adult with an advanced solid tumor such as melanoma, head and neck, liver or kidney cancer. Sequencing was performed on CD4+ or CD8+ T cells sorted from blood, taken in a trial of the OX40 agonist ivuxolimab. CDR3 loop: CASKGGVLGTEAFF. The CDR3 bases are TGTGCCAGTAAAGGGGGGGTGTTAGGCACTGAAGCTTTCTTT.